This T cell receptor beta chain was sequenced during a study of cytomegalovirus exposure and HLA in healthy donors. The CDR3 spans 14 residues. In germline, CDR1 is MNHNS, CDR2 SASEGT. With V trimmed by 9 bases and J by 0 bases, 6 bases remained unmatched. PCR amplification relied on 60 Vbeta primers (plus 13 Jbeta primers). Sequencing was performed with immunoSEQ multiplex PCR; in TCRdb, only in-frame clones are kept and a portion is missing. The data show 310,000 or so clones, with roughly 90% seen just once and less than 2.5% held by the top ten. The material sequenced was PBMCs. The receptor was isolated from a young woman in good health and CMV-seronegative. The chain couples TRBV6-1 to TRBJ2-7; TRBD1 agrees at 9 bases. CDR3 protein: CASERTGDSYEQYF. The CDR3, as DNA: TGTGCCAGTGAACGGACAGGGGACTCCTACGAGCAGTACTTC.